The clone carrying this T cell receptor (beta chain) was seen more than once but under ten times. As yet, its antigen is unknown. This record comes from a study of T cell repertoires in aging, cancer and after chemotherapy. Study summary: Six age groups, ranging from 30 or younger to 70 or older, included the donors.

A mixed TRB-A/B primer pool amplified rearranged TRB by multiplex touch-down PCR. MiXCR was run by TCRdb on the multiplex PCR reads, yielding one entry per CDR3 protein. Of under 2,500 distinct CDR3 sequences listed, about 34% are singletons. The CDR3 totals 12 residues. Looked up from germline, CDR1 is DFQATT and CDR2 is SNEGSKA (reference sequence). V trimming: 7 bases; J trimming: 7 bases; junction bases outside the gene matches: 8. TCR beta rearrangements were amplified from peripheral blood genomic DNA. Notes on the study in general: Across the chemotherapy interval, each cancer cohort showed higher median generation probability, suggesting thymic rebound. Loss of evenness, beyond lost richness, contributed to age-related TCR diversity decline in cancer patients.

Specimen: blood. The receptor was derived from a human donor with a solid tumor. The gene calls are TRBV20-1 and TRBJ2-5, with TRBD1 matching over 8 bases. In DNA, the CDR3 is TGCAGTGTCTGGACAGGGCGGGGGACCCAGTACTTC. It translates to CSVWTGRGTQYF.